These 11 T cell receptor beta chains were sequenced from one sample in a study of blood T cell repertoires in COVID-19. Only in-frame clones appear in the TCRdb table, and some are missing; sequencing was by immunoSEQ multiplex PCR. The sample consists of about 68,000 clones, 80% to 90% of them appearing once. Sequencing was performed on peripheral blood. All receptors come from a woman in her sixties with acute or convalescent COVID-19.

The chain uses TRBV5-1 and TRBJ2-1, with D perhaps matching TRBD1 (5 bases). This CDR3 is built from 13 residues. V lost 3 bases to trimming and J lost 7 bases, with 11 bases between them. Germline values: CDR1 SGHRS, CDR2 YFSETQ. The CDR3 bases are TGCGCCAGCAGCTCTCCAGGGCGGAATGAGCAGTTCTTC. Translating gives CASSSPGRNEQFF.

The chain uses TRBV29-1 and TRBJ2-2; 9 nucleotides match TRBD1. This CDR3 is 14 amino acids long. CDR1 and CDR2 (germline): SQVTM, ANQGSEA. Losses at the gene ends were 6 bases for V and 0 bases for J; bases not matched to a gene: 2. CDR3 region: CSVGTGTNTGELFF. The CDR3 DNA reads as TGCAGCGTGGGGACAGGGACGAACACCGGGGAGCTGTTTTTT.

The chain couples TRBV27 to TRBJ1-5; a weak D match, TRBD1 (6 bases). This CDR3 region has 14 residues. The germline gives CDR1 MNHEY, CDR2 SMNVEV (reference sequence). Trimming left V 6 bases short and J 2 bases short, with 11 bases between. The CDR3 reads CASRPAGGNQPQHF. The CDR3 bases are TGTGCCAGCAGGCCCGCAGGGGGCAATCAGCCCCAGCATTTT.

This rearrangement joins TRBV3-1 (or the pseudogene TRBV3-2) to TRBJ1-2, with no clear D. The V gene lost 4 bases and the J gene lost 3 bases, with 9 bases spanning the gap. The CDR3 sequence is 13 residues long. Per germline, CDR1 LGHDT and CDR2 YNNKEL (reference sequence). Here the CDR3 DNA reads TGTGCCAGCAGCCCCACTAAGGACTATGGCTACACCTTC. Translation gives CASSPTKDYGYTF.

A few counts support this clone. CDR3: CSVDSGYDYGYTF. CDR3 coding DNA: TGCAGCGTTGATTCGGGGTACGACTATGGCTACACCTTC. V usage is TRBV29-1 and J usage is TRBJ1-2, with D hard to call. V was trimmed by 3 bases and J by 3 bases, leaving 11 bases between them. CDR3 size: 13 residues. Looked up from germline, CDR1 is SQVTM and CDR2 is ANQGSEA.

This clone was seen just once. V is TRBV9 and J is TRBJ1-2; 8 bases align to TRBD1. CDR1 is SGDLS and CDR2 is YYNGEE in the germline V gene. V lost 0 bases, J lost 4 bases, and 5 bases stayed unmatched. The CDR3 covers 15 residues. The chain's CDR3 is CASSVDFRGLYGYTF. CDR3 in DNA: TGTGCCAGCAGCGTAGATTTCAGGGGGCTCTATGGCTACACCTTC.

The CDR3 DNA follows: TGTGCCAGCAGTTTTTCAGGGAGGGTAACCATATATTTT. Translating gives CASSFSGRVTIYF. This chain uses TRBV28 with TRBJ1-3; D is possibly TRBD1 (5 bases). This CDR3 is built from 13 residues. CDR1 and CDR2 from the germline V gene are MDHEN and SYDVKM. Trimming took off 3 bases at V and 10 bases at J, with 13 bases between the two ends.

V and J are TRBV25-1 and TRBJ2-7; possible D gene TRBD2, 5 bases. Trimming stripped 4 bases from V and 2 bases from J, with 18 bases between. The CDR3 has 16 residues. Germline V gene lookup returns CDR1 MGHDK and CDR2 SYGVNS. The CDR3, as DNA: TGTGCCAGCAGTGCCTTATTTGAGGGCGTTCCCTACGAGCAGTACTTC. Its translation is CASSALFEGVPYEQYF.

V gene TRBV5-1 combines with J gene TRBJ1-4; 8 positions match TRBD1. CDR1 and CDR2 (germline): SGHRS, YFSETQ. Trimming at V came to 4 bases and at J to 8 bases, leaving 7 bases not matched to a gene. The CDR3 totals 14 residues. CDR3 protein: CASSLGQEHEKLFF. CDR3 coding DNA: TGCGCCAGCAGCCTGGGACAGGAGCACGAAAAACTGTTTTTT.

The chain combines TRBV6-1 with TRBJ1-2, with D uncertain. The V end lost 1 base, the J end lost 4 bases, and 13 bases lay between the germline ends. The CDR3 has 15 amino acids. Germline V gene sequence: CDR1 MNHNS, CDR2 SASEGT. The CDR3 region has the DNA TGTGCCAGCAGTGAAGGCGGGAGCGGGTTCTATGGCTACACCTTC. As protein: CASSEGGSGFYGYTF.

The chain recombines TRBV5-1 with TRBJ2-1, with 8 bases matching TRBD1. This CDR3 has 17 residues. V lost 0 bases, J lost 6 bases, and 11 bases stayed unmatched. CDR1 SGHRS and CDR2 YFSETQ come from the germline V gene. The CDR3 bases are TGCGCCAGCAGCTTGGGTCATCGACAGGGGTCCCTCAATGAGCAGTTCTTC. Its protein product is CASSLGHRQGSLNEQFF.